What follows is one TCR beta chain and its context. This sample was taken from a study of blood T cell repertoires in COVID-19. Only in-frame clones appear in the TCRdb table, and some are missing; sequencing was by immunoSEQ multiplex PCR. The table lists hundreds of thousands of clones, roughly 88% of them singletons. Patients of the Seattle cohort, enrolled during active infection, were followed longitudinally. Germline V gene lookup returns CDR1 MNHEY and CDR2 SVGEGT. Losses at the gene ends were 4 bases for V and 5 bases for J; bases not matched to a gene: 9. This CDR3 has 16 amino acids. The source is a woman in her thirties with COVID-19, enrolled during active disease. The chain uses TRBV6-2 or TRBV6-3 and TRBJ2-1; 9 bases are shared with TRBD2. Sample: peripheral blood. CDR3 nucleotide sequence: TGTGCCAGCAGTTCCCCGGGACTAGCCGAGGACAATGAGCAGTTCTTC. Its protein is CASSSPGLAEDNEQFF.